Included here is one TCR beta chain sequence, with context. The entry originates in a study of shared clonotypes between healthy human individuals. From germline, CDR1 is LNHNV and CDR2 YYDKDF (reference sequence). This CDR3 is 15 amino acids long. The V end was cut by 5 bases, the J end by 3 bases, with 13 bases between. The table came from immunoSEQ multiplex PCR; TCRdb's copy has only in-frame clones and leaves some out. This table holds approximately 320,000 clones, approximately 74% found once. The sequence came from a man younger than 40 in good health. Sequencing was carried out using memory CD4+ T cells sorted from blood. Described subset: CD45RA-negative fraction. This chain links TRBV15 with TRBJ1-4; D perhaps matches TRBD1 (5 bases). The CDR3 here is CATSEAGIANEKLFF. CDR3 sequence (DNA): TGTGCCACCAGCGAAGCAGGGATCGCTAATGAAAAACTGTTTTTT.